The 6 T cell receptor beta chains below come from one sample, sequenced in a study of blood T cell repertoires in COVID-19. Method: immunoSEQ multiplex PCR; TCRdb's copy keeps in-frame clones and lacks some. Here the sample spans tens of thousands of clones, approximately 80% being singletons. The sequenced sample consisted of peripheral blood. The receptors shown here come from a woman aged 60-75 years with acute or convalescent COVID-19.

J is TRBJ1-1 and V is TRBV18; D not certain. Trimming removed 0 bases from V and 5 bases from J, with 16 bases in between. This CDR3 contains 16 residues. Germline V gene lookup returns CDR1 KGHSH and CDR2 LQKENI. CDR3 amino acids: CASSPPNTLGRTEAFF. CDR3 bases: TGTGCCAGCTCACCACCGAACACCCTCGGGAGGACTGAAGCTTTCTTT.

V and J are TRBV12-5 and TRBJ2-1; 7 bases align to TRBD2. The CDR3 length is 14 residues. Looked up from germline, CDR1 is LGHNT and CDR2 is FRNRAP. V trimming: 6 bases; J trimming: 6 bases; junction bases outside the gene matches: 8. CDR3 DNA sequence: TGTGCTAGTGGCAGGGAGGGGAATGGCAATGAGCAGTTCTTC. Translating gives CASGREGNGNEQFF.

CDR3 region: CASRMGGYATNEKLFF. The CDR3 DNA is TGTGCCAGCAGGATGGGGGGATATGCAACTAATGAAAAACTGTTTTTT. The rearrangement uses TRBV28 and TRBJ1-4, with D possibly matching TRBD1 (5 bases). This CDR3 contains 16 residues. Germline CDR1 reads MDHEN; CDR2 reads SYDVKM. V was pared by 6 bases and J by 0 bases, with 14 bases between.

The chain employs TRBV7-6 and TRBJ2-3; 7 bases agree with TRBD2. Trimming cost V 0 bases and J 1 base; bases outside gene matches: 7. CDR3 length: 17 residues. From germline, CDR1 is SGHVS and CDR2 FNYEAQ. CDR3 residues: CASSLAGGLVRTDTQYF. The CDR3 DNA follows: TGTGCCAGCAGCTTAGCAGGAGGACTAGTTCGCACAGATACGCAGTATTTT. Based on the CDR3 plus reference TRBV7-6 and TRBJ2-3, the full variable domain is GAGVSQSPRYKVTKRGQDVALRCDPISGHVSLYWYRQALGQGPEFLTYFNYEAQQDKSGLPNDRFSAERPEGSISTLTIQRTEQRDSAMYRCASSLAGGLVRTDTQYFGPGTRLTVL.

V and J are TRBV7-2 and TRBJ2-7; TRBD2 might be the D (6 bases). The CDR3 is made up of 14 amino acids. Germline assignment: CDR1 SGHTA and CDR2 FQGNSA. Trimming took 8 bases from V and 7 from J, leaving 21 bases between them. In DNA, the CDR3 is TGTGCCAGCGGGAGCGGGTCCCCCGGTGGGGAGCAGTACTTC. Its protein product is CASGSGSPGGEQYF.

This chain links TRBV7-9 with TRBJ2-5; no clear D gene. Germline CDR1 SEHNR, CDR2 FQNEAQ (reference sequence). Trimming removed 0 bases at V and 4 bases at J, with 9 bases between. The CDR3 contains 14 residues. DNA for the CDR3: TGTGCCAGCAGCTTAGCGTATCAGTCAGAGACCCAGTACTTC. It codes for CASSLAYQSETQYF.